The rows below give T cell receptor beta chains drawn from one sample of a study of blood T cell repertoires in COVID-19. The repertoire was sequenced with immunoSEQ multiplex PCR; TCRdb's copy has only in-frame clones and lacks some. The profile shows around 300,000 clones, roughly 89% of them singletons. Input material: peripheral blood. These TCRs come from a man aged 45-65 years with acute or convalescent COVID-19. Each CDR3 is given without its conserved first and last residue. A D gene is named only where the DNA matches it firmly.

j_call: TRBJ1-2
v_call: TRBV27
cdr3_length: 11
d_call: TRBD1
cdr3_aa: ASSGTGHYGYT

j_call: TRBJ2-5
v_call: TRBV3-1/TRBV3-2
cdr3_length: 12
d_call: TRBD2
cdr3_aa: ASSISGGSGTQY

j_call: TRBJ2-6
v_call: TRBV18
cdr3_length: 12
d_call: NA
cdr3_aa: ASSPKSGANVLT

j_call: TRBJ1-2
v_call: TRBV7-6
cdr3_length: 11
d_call: NA
cdr3_aa: ASSLEGGYGYT

j_call: TRBJ1-2
v_call: TRBV9
cdr3_length: 12
d_call: TRBD1
cdr3_aa: ASSPLGQPNGYT

j_call: TRBJ1-2
v_call: TRBV5-1
cdr3_length: 14
d_call: NA
cdr3_aa: ASSSSTGEAAYGYT

j_call: TRBJ2-2
v_call: TRBV6-5
cdr3_length: 13
d_call: TRBD2
cdr3_aa: ASREGLAGEWELF

j_call: TRBJ2-1
v_call: TRBV5-1
cdr3_length: 11
d_call: NA
cdr3_aa: ASSWGQGNEQF

j_call: TRBJ2-7
v_call: TRBV7-9
cdr3_length: 12
d_call: TRBD1
cdr3_aa: ASSLGQRTGIFL

j_call: TRBJ1-2
v_call: TRBV2
cdr3_length: 8
d_call: NA
cdr3_aa: AAGDYGYT

j_call: TRBJ2-7
v_call: TRBV29-1
cdr3_length: 12
d_call: TRBD1
cdr3_aa: SAVDRGLSYEQY

j_call: TRBJ2-1
v_call: TRBV3-1/TRBV3-2
cdr3_length: 15
d_call: NA
cdr3_aa: ASSQLGHSSSYNEQF

j_call: TRBJ2-6
v_call: TRBV5-1
cdr3_length: 14
d_call: NA
cdr3_aa: ASSLGQSSGANVLT

j_call: TRBJ2-5
v_call: TRBV27
cdr3_length: 10
d_call: TRBD2
cdr3_aa: ASSIAGETQY

j_call: TRBJ2-3
v_call: TRBV7-8
cdr3_length: 12
d_call: NA
cdr3_aa: ASSRTKGTDTQY